What follows are 27 T cell receptor beta chains derived from one specimen sequenced in a study of blood T cells in healthy people across ages. For the second PCR, which ran for 7 to 11 cycles, a sample-barcoded 5' primer and a J-beta primer mix were used. TCRdb redid the calling of the 5' RACE reads with MiXCR, one entry per CDR3 protein. The profile shows fewer than 800,000 distinct CDR3 sequences, around 49% of them singletons. Sequencing was performed on blood. These receptors came from an older woman in good health.

The gene calls are TRBV28 and TRBJ2-3, with D unresolved. This CDR3 is 15 amino acids long. V shed 6 bases and J shed 4 bases, with 17 bases lying between them. Germline-derived CDR1 and CDR2 are MDHEN and SYDVKM. The DNA for the CDR3 is TGTGCCAGCAGAAACCAGAAGCGCTCCTCAGATACGCAGTATTTT. Amino acids: CASRNQKRSSDTQYF. Full variable domain (remainder filled in from reference TRBV28 and TRBJ2-3): DVKVTQSSRYLVKRTGEKVFLECVQDMDHENMFWYRQDPGLGLRLIYFSYDVKMKEKGDIPEGYSVSREKKERFSLILESASTNQTSMYLCASRNQKRSSDTQYFGPGTRLTVL.

This clonotype was counted between two and nine times. The chain links TRBV12-3 or TRBV12-4 to TRBJ2-1, with 10 bases lining up with TRBD2. The junction had 4 bases not matched to a gene; V was cut back by 5 bases and J by 3 bases. The CDR3 runs to 15 residues. The CDR3 DNA is TGTGCCAGCAGTCCGGGGACTAGCGACTACAATGAGCAGTTCTTC. It is translated as CASSPGTSDYNEQFF.

The chain uses TRBV6-5 and TRBJ2-1, with a weak D call TRBD1 (6 bases). The CDR3 has 15 residues. Germline lookup yields CDR1 MNHEY and CDR2 SVGAGI. Trimming pared 6 bases from V and 4 bases from J, leaving 16 bases between. The CDR3: CASRDQGTTYNEQFF. The CDR3 nucleotides read TGTGCCAGCAGGGACCAAGGGACAACTTACAATGAGCAGTTCTTC.

This chain joins TRBV6-5 and TRBJ1-6; D is unclear. Trimming shortened V by 6 bases and J by 5 bases, and 11 bases separated the two germline ends. There are 14 residues in the CDR3. Germline V gene data show CDR1 as MNHEY and CDR2 as SVGAGI. CDR3 in DNA: TGTGCCAGCAGCGCCGACACAAATAATTCACCCCTCCACTTT. Translation: CASSADTNNSPLHF.

This clonotype was seen only a few times. The V gene is TRBV6-6, the J gene TRBJ2-4; D call uncertain. V lost 2 bases and J lost 0, with 5 bases in between. The CDR3 runs to 14 residues. The germline V gene has CDR1 MNHNY and CDR2 SVGAGI (reference sequence). CDR3: CASSYPVAKNIQYF. In DNA form, the CDR3 reads TGTGCCAGCAGTTACCCAGTAGCCAAAAACATTCAGTACTTC.

The V gene is TRBV5-1, the J gene TRBJ2-1; TRBD2 aligns across 7 bases. The J call may be in error: the DNA end matches TRBJ2-7 better. Germline CDR1 SGHRS, CDR2 YFSETQ. The CDR3 has 15 residues. In DNA form, the CDR3 reads TGCGCCAGCCAACTAGCGCCGAGCTCCTACAATGAGCAGTACTTC. It translates to CASQLAPSSYNEQYF.

The chain combines TRBV5-1 with TRBJ1-1; D possibly corresponds to TRBD1 (5 bases). The germline gives CDR1 SGHRS, CDR2 YFSETQ. CDR3 length equals 16 residues. V shed 0 bases and J shed 0 bases, with 12 bases lying between them. CDR3 DNA: TGCGCCAGCAGCTTGGTGGGGGGACTCATGAACACTGAAGCTTTCTTT. Translation: CASSLVGGLMNTEAFF.

This rearrangement joins TRBV20-1 to TRBJ2-5; 8 bases are a match to TRBD2. The CDR3 is 14 amino acids. CDR1 and CDR2 from the germline V gene are DFQATT and SNEGSKA (reference sequence). V gave up 6 bases and J gave up 5 bases; unmatched junction bases: 11. CDR3 nucleotide sequence: TGCAGTGCCAGGAGCGGGGGAGCAGGCGAGACCCAGTACTTC. Translated: CSARSGGAGETQYF.

This clonotype was seen more than once but under ten times. The chain is built from TRBV12-3 or TRBV12-4 and TRBJ1-2, with D uncertain. The V end was cut by 1 base, the J end by 1 base, with 4 bases between. CDR3 length: 13 residues. In DNA form, the CDR3 reads TGTGCCAGCAGTTTAGGAAGTAACTATGGCTACACCTTC. The encoded protein is CASSLGSNYGYTF.

DNA of the CDR3: TGTGCCAGCAGCCAAGGTGTTAGCGGGACCCAAGAGACCCAGTACTTC. It translates to CASSQGVSGTQETQYF. J is TRBJ2-5 and V is TRBV3-1, with 8 nucleotides matching TRBD2. The CDR3 consists of 16 residues. V trimming: 1 base; J trimming: 1 base; junction bases outside the gene matches: 5. Per germline, CDR1 LGHDT and CDR2 YNNKEL (reference sequence).

The chain recombines TRBV20-1 with TRBJ2-3, with D tentatively TRBD2 (6 bases). Germline V gives CDR1 DFQATT, CDR2 SNEGSKA (reference sequence). CDR3 length equals 14 residues. Trimming stripped 1 base from V and 3 bases from J, with 11 bases between. CDR3 residues: CSARVGGVTDTQYF. Here the CDR3 DNA reads TGCAGTGCTAGAGTGGGGGGAGTGACAGATACGCAGTATTTT.

This chain links TRBV6-5 with TRBJ2-7; 7 nucleotides agree with TRBD1. This CDR3 comprises 16 residues. Losses at the gene ends were 0 bases for V and 1 base for J; bases not matched to a gene: 6. Germline loops: CDR1 MNHEY, CDR2 SVGAGI. The CDR3 reads CASSYSGGASSYEQYF. For the CDR3, the DNA is TGTGCCAGCAGTTACTCAGGGGGCGCAAGTTCCTACGAGCAGTACTTC.

This clonotype showed up many times. The chain carries TRBV7-3 and TRBJ2-3; D remains unclear. With 6 bases removed from V and 2 bases from J, the gap between germline ends came to 15 bases. Germline V gives CDR1 SGHTA, CDR2 FQGTGA. The CDR3 loop spans 15 amino acids. The CDR3 here is CASSKMGGVTDTQYF. DNA of the CDR3: TGTGCCAGCAGTAAGATGGGCGGTGTCACAGATACGCAGTATTTT.

The chain recombines TRBV13 with TRBJ2-5; D gene ambiguous. The assigned J gene may be wrong: the sequence end matches TRBJ2-7 better. This CDR3 region has 14 residues. The V gene's germline CDR1 is PRHDT and CDR2 FYEKMQ (reference sequence). The CDR3 DNA reads TGTGCCAGCAGCTTTTCCGACAATGTGGACGAGCAGTACTTC. Its protein is CASSFSDNVDEQYF.

The chain is built from TRBV7-3 and TRBJ2-1, with D tentatively TRBD2 (6 bases). Deletions cut 1 base from V and 8 bases from J, with 15 bases between. Germline CDR1 and CDR2: SGHTA and FQGTGA. The CDR3 is made up of 15 amino acids. The CDR3 loop is CASSLMATRGDEQFF. DNA of the CDR3: TGTGCCAGCAGCTTAATGGCCACGCGGGGCGATGAGCAGTTCTTC.

This clonotype was seen more than once but under ten times. The V and J genes are TRBV7-2 and TRBJ2-1; D gene ambiguous. Germline CDR1 reads SGHTA; CDR2 reads FQGNSA. Trimming took 1 base from V and 6 from J, leaving 13 bases between them. This CDR3 is built from 15 residues. The CDR3 protein is CASSLVGKSVNEQFF. CDR3 in DNA: TGTGCCAGCAGCTTAGTGGGAAAGTCTGTCAATGAGCAGTTCTTC.

This clonotype was seen repeatedly, ten times or more. V gene TRBV29-1 combines with J gene TRBJ2-7; 7 positions match TRBD1. V gave up 6 bases and J gave up 1 base; unmatched junction bases: 3. The CDR3 contains 12 residues. CDR1 is SQVTM, CDR2 ANQGSEA, per germline. CDR3 sequence: CSVTTGSYEQYF. For the CDR3, the DNA is TGCAGCGTAACGACAGGGTCCTACGAGCAGTACTTC.

The table lists this clonotype with many counts. This chain uses TRBV7-9 with TRBJ2-2; D remains unclear. The length of the CDR3 is 13 residues. Germline V gene lookup returns CDR1 SEHNR and CDR2 FQNEAQ (reference sequence). The V gene lost 1 base and the J gene lost 6 bases, with 6 bases spanning the gap. The CDR3 loop is CASSLELSGELFF. The CDR3 nucleotides are TGTGCCAGCAGCTTAGAACTGTCCGGGGAGCTGTTTTTT.

The chain couples TRBV7-2 to TRBJ2-1, with D possibly matching TRBD2 (6 bases). CDR3 size: 17 residues. From germline, CDR1 is SGHTA and CDR2 FQGNSA. V was cut by 3 bases and J by 5 bases, with 20 bases left in between. The CDR3 reads CASSFPLRGKPHNEQFF. The CDR3 DNA is TGTGCCAGCAGCTTCCCCCTTCGGGGGAAACCTCACAATGAGCAGTTCTTC.

This clonotype came up a few times. This chain links TRBV2 with TRBJ2-5; D not resolved. Deletions cut 8 bases from V and 4 bases from J, with 11 bases between. Germline CDR1 SNHLY, CDR2 FYNNEI. The CDR3 runs 12 residues. CDR3 nucleotides: TGTGCCAGCGGTCCCTCTCCAGAGACCCAGTACTTC. Protein: CASGPSPETQYF.

CDR3 residues: CATSRDYLAGFEKGTYEQYF. Here the CDR3 DNA reads TGTGCCACCAGCAGAGATTACCTAGCGGGATTCGAAAAAGGGACCTACGAGCAGTACTTC. The chain links TRBV15 to TRBJ2-7, with 9 bases aligning to TRBD2. CDR3 length: 20 amino acids. The germline CDR1 and CDR2 sequences are LNHNV and YYDKDF (reference sequence). Trimming took 0 bases from V and 2 from J; bases not matched to a gene: 17. Full variable domain (outside the CDR3, taken from reference TRBV15 and TRBJ2-7): DAMVIQNPRYQVTQFGKPVTLSCSQTLNHNVMYWYQQKSSQAPKLLFHYYDKDFNNEADTPDNFQSRRPNTSFCFLDIRSPGLGDTAMYLCATSRDYLAGFEKGTYEQYFGPGTRLTVT.

The chain recombines TRBV14 with TRBJ2-1; 10 bases are a match to TRBD2. CDR1 and CDR2 from the germline V gene are SGHDN and FVKESK. The CDR3 has 15 residues. V trimming: 5 bases; J trimming: 7 bases; junction bases outside the gene matches: 8. CDR3 protein: CASSRTLAGANEQFF. The CDR3 coding sequence is TGTGCCAGCAGCAGAACTCTAGCGGGAGCTAATGAGCAGTTCTTC.

This clonotype was counted many times. This chain connects TRBV29-1 to TRBJ2-3; 7 bases fit TRBD2. CDR3 size: 15 residues. V lost 1 base, J lost 3 bases, and 7 bases stayed unmatched. Germline CDR1 SQVTM, CDR2 ANQGSEA. The CDR3 DNA is TGCAGCGTTGAAGGGCTAGCGGAAGGAACAGATACGCAGTATTTT. Protein product: CSVEGLAEGTDTQYF.

The chain couples TRBV21-1 to TRBJ2-1; TRBD2, as called in the table, went unchecked against the DNA. TRBV21-1 counts as a pseudogene. This CDR3 has 18 amino acids. The DNA for the CDR3 is TGTGCCAGCAGCACAACTTCGGGACTAGCGGGTTCCTACAATGAGCAGTTCTTC. Translated, it gives CASSTTSGLAGSYNEQFF.

The table lists this clonotype with a few counts. The chain couples TRBV4-3 to TRBJ1-1; D is possibly TRBD1 (6 bases). CDR3 length: 13 amino acids. Germline values: CDR1 LGHNA, CDR2 YSLEER. The V and J ends lost 5 bases and 10 bases respectively, with 17 bases between them. The CDR3 sequence: CASSYNGGQGAFF. As DNA, the CDR3 is TGCGCCAGCAGCTATAATGGGGGGCAGGGAGCTTTCTTT.

This clonotype appeared once. The V call is TRBV5-1, the J call TRBJ2-3, with D tentatively TRBD1 (6 bases). V was clipped by 4 bases and J by 4 bases, with 10 bases between them. The germline V gene encodes CDR1 SGHRS and CDR2 YFSETQ. CDR3 length: 13 amino acids. This CDR3 is CASSGTGSDTQYF. CDR3 nucleotides: TGCGCCAGCAGCGGAACAGGGTCAGATACGCAGTATTTT.

The chain recombines TRBV2 with TRBJ2-2; 9 nucleotides match TRBD1. Unmatched junction bases numbered 5, after V lost 7 bases and J lost 5 bases. Germline V lookup: CDR1 SNHLY, CDR2 FYNNEI. This CDR3 comprises 14 residues. The CDR3 DNA reads as TGTGCCAGCAAAGGACAGGGGCGGACCGGGGAGCTGTTTTTT. Encoded protein: CASKGQGRTGELFF.